Sequencing of this TCR beta chain was carried out in a study of T cells in Graves' hyperthyroidism and ophthalmopathy. Amplified regions were TCR beta CDR3 sequences from RNA transcripts. Carried out on the TCR CDR3, a first-round RT-PCR used the HTBI primer set. TCRdb re-called the multiplex PCR reads with MiXCR, one entry per CDR3 protein. The table includes 600,000 to 750,000 distinct CDR3 sequences, around 15% detected once. Germline values: CDR1 MDHEN, CDR2 SYDVKM. The trim removed 7 bases at V and 2 bases at J, leaving 5 bases unmatched. The CDR3 loop spans 15 amino acids. This chain connects TRBV28 to TRBJ2-2, with 9 bases lining up with TRBD1. Sequenced: blood. This TCR was recovered from a man over 45 with Graves' hyperthyroidism. CDR3 coding DNA: TGTGCCAGCAATAACAGGGGGCGCAACACCGGGGAGCTGTTTTTT. Translated, it gives CASNNRGRNTGELFF. Supplemented by reference TRBV28 and TRBJ2-2, the full variable domain reads DVKVTQSSRYLVKRTGEKVFLECVQDMDHENMFWYRQDPGLGLRLIYFSYDVKMKEKGDIPEGYSVSREKKERFSLILESASTNQTSMYLCASNNRGRNTGELFFGEGSRLTVL.